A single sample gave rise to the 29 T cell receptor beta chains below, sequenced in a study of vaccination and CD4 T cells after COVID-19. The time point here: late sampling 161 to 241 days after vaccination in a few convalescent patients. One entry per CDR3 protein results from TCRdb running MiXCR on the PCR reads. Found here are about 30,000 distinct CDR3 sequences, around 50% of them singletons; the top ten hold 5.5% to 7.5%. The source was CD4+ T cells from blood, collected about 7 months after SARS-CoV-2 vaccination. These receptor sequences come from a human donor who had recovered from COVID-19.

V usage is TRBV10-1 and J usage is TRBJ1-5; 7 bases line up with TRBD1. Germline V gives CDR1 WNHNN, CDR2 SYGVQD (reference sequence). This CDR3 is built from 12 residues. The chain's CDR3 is CLGGNSNQPQHF. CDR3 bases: TGCTTAGGGGGCAATAGCAATCAGCCCCAGCATTTT.

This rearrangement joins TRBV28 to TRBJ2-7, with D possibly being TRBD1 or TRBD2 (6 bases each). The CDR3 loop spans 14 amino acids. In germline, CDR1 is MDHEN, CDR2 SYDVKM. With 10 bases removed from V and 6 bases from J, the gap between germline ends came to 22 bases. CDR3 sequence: CATSGASSGAEQYF. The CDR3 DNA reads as TGTGCCACCTCGGGGGCGAGCTCGGGGGCCGAGCAGTACTTC.

The CDR3 protein is CASTRGAAETQYF. CDR3 in DNA: TGTGCCAGCACCCGGGGCGCCGCAGAGACCCAGTACTTC. The chain links TRBV7-2 to TRBJ2-5; D assignment may be TRBD1 or TRBD2 (5 bases each). The CDR3 runs 13 residues. Trimming stripped 7 bases from V and 4 bases from J, with 13 bases between. The germline gives CDR1 SGHTA, CDR2 FQGNSA.

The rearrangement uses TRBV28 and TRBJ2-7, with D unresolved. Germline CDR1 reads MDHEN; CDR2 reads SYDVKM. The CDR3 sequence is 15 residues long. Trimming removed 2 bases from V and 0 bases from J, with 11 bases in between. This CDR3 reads CASSLERVSSYEQYF. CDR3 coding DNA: TGTGCCAGCAGTTTAGAACGGGTGAGCTCCTACGAGCAGTACTTC.

The CDR3: CSARVGQGTTEAFF. The CDR3 DNA reads as TGCAGTGCTAGAGTTGGCCAGGGGACCACTGAAGCTTTCTTT. The chain couples TRBV20-1 to TRBJ1-1; D is perhaps TRBD1 (6 bases). The V gene's germline CDR1 is DFQATT and CDR2 SNEGSKA (reference sequence). The CDR3 loop spans 14 amino acids. V lost 1 base to trimming and J lost 4 bases, with 13 bases between them.

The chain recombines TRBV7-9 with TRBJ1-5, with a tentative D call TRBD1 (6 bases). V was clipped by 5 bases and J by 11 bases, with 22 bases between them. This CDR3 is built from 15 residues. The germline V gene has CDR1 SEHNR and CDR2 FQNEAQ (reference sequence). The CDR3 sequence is CASSPGAGGPTSQHF. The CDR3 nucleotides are TGTGCCAGCAGCCCGGGGGCGGGGGGCCCGACGTCCCAGCATTTT.

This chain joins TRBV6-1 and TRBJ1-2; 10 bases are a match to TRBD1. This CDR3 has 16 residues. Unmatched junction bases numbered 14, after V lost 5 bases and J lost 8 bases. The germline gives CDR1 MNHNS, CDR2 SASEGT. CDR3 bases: TGTGCCAGCAGTCCCGGACAGGGGGTCACCCTCCAAGGCTACACCTTC. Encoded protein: CASSPGQGVTLQGYTF.

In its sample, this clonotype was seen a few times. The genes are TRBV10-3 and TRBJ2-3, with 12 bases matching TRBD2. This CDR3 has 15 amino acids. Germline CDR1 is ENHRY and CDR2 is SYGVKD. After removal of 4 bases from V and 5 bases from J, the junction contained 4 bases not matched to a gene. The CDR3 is CAISGRLAGEDTQYF. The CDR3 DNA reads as TGTGCCATCAGTGGAAGACTAGCGGGAGAAGATACGCAGTATTTT.

Here the CDR3 reads CSARGSGAPGEQFF. The CDR3 nucleotides read TGCAGTGCTAGGGGTAGCGGGGCCCCGGGTGAGCAGTTCTTC. The chain joins TRBV20-1 to TRBJ2-1, with 8 bases fitting TRBD2. There are 14 residues in the CDR3. Germline V lookup: CDR1 DFQATT, CDR2 SNEGSKA (reference sequence). V shed 3 bases and J 9 bases; nucleotides not matched to a gene: 10.

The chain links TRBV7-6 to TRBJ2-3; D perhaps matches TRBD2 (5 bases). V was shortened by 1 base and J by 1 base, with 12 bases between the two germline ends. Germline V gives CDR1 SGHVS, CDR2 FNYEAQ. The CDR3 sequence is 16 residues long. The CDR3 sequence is CASSLVREVGTDTQYF. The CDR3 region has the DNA TGTGCCAGCAGCTTAGTACGGGAAGTCGGCACAGATACGCAGTATTTT. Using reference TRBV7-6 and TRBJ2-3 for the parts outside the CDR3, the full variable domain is GAGVSQSPRYKVTKRGQDVALRCDPISGHVSLYWYRQALGQGPEFLTYFNYEAQQDKSGLPNDRFSAERPEGSISTLTIQRTEQRDSAMYRCASSLVREVGTDTQYFGPGTRLTVL.

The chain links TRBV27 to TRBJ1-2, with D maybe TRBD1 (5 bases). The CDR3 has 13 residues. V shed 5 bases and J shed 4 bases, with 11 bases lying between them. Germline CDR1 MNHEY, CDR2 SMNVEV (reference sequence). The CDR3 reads CASSGGRAYGYTF. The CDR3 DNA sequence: TGTGCCAGCAGTGGGGGGAGGGCCTATGGCTACACCTTC.

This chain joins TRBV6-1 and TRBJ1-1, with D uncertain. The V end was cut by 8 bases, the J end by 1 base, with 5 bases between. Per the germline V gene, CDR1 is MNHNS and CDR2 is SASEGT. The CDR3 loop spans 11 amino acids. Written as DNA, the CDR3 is TGTGCCAGCGGGAAGAACACTGAAGCTTTCTTT. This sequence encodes CASGKNTEAFF.

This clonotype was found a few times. The chain's CDR3 is CSARDQGDFNYGYTF. CDR3 in DNA: TGCAGTGCTAGAGATCAGGGAGATTTTAACTATGGCTACACCTTC. The chain carries TRBV20-1 and TRBJ1-2; the D gene is possibly TRBD1 (5 bases). CDR3 length: 15 amino acids. Germline CDR1 is DFQATT and CDR2 is SNEGSKA (reference sequence). The V end lost 0 bases, the J end lost 1 base, and 12 bases lay between the germline ends.

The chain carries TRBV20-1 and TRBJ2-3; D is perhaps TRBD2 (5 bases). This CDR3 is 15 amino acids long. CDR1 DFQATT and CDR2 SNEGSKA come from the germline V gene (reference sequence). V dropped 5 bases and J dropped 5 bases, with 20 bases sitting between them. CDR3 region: CSARKPGSRGDTQYF. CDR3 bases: TGCAGTGCTCGGAAACCGGGATCCCGAGGAGATACGCAGTATTTT.

Here the CDR3 reads CASSFKQSNQPQHF. The CDR3 DNA reads as TGTGCCAGCAGCTTCAAACAGTCCAATCAGCCCCAGCATTTT. The chain carries TRBV5-5 and TRBJ1-5; D gene uncertain. Germline lookup yields CDR1 SGHKS and CDR2 YYEKEE (reference sequence). Trimming took off 2 bases at V and 3 bases at J, with 9 bases between the two ends. This CDR3 has 14 amino acids.

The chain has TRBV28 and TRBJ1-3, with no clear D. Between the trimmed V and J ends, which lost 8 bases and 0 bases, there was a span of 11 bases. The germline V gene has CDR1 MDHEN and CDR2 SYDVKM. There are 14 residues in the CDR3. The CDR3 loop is CASRKLTSGNTIYF. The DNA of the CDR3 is TGTGCCAGCCGCAAGCTGACCTCTGGAAACACCATATATTTT.

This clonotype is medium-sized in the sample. The CDR3: CASSYSTTGELFF. For the CDR3, the DNA is TGTGCCAGCAGTTACTCGACCACCGGGGAGCTGTTTTTT. This chain links TRBV6-2 or TRBV6-3 with TRBJ2-2, with D unclear. V was trimmed by 0 bases and J by 4 bases, leaving 3 bases between them. Germline-derived CDR1 and CDR2 are MNHEY and SVGEGT. The CDR3 has 13 amino acids.

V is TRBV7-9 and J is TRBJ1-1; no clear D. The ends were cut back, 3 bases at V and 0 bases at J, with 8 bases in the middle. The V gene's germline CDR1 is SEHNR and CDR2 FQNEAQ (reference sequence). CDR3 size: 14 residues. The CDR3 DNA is TGTGCCAGCAGCTTTTCACAGCTGAACACTGAAGCTTTCTTT. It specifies CASSFSQLNTEAFF. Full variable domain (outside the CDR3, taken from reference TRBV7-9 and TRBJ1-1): DTGVSQNPRHKITKRGQNVTFRCDPISEHNRLYWYRQTLGQGPEFLTYFQNEAQLEKSRLLSDRFSAERPKGSFSTLEIQRTEQGDSAMYLCASSFSQLNTEAFFGQGTRLTVV.

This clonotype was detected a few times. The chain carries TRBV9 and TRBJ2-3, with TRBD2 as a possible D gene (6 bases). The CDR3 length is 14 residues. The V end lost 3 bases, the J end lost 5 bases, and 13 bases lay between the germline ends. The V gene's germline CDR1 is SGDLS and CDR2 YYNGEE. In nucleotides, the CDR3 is TGTGCCAGCAGCGGCCCAGGGAGGAGAGATACGCAGTATTTT. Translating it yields CASSGPGRRDTQYF.

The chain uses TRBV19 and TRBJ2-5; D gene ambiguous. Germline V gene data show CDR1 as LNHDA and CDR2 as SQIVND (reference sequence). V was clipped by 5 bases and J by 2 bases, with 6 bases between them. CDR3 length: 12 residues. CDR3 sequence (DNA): TGTGCCAGTAGTGCCTTACAAGAGACCCAGTACTTC. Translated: CASSALQETQYF.

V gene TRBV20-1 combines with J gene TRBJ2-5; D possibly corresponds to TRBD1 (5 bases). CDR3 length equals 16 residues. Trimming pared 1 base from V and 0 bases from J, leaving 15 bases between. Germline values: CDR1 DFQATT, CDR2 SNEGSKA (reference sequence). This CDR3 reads CSARVRAFSYQETQYF. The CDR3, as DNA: TGCAGTGCTAGAGTCAGGGCGTTTAGCTACCAAGAGACCCAGTACTTC.

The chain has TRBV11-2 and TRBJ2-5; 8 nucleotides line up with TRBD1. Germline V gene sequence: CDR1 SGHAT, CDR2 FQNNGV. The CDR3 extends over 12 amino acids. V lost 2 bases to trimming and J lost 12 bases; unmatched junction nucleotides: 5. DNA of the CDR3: TGTGCCAGCAGCTTAAACATGGACAGGGAGTACTTC. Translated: CASSLNMDREYF.

The CDR3, as DNA: TGTGCCAGCAATGGCGGGGACAGGGTAATGAACACTGAAGCTTTCTTT. Translation gives CASNGGDRVMNTEAFF. The chain joins TRBV28 to TRBJ1-1, with 9 bases lining up with TRBD1. Germline V gene sequence: CDR1 MDHEN, CDR2 SYDVKM. CDR3 length: 16 residues. V dropped 7 bases and J dropped 0; count of bases not matched to a gene: 9.

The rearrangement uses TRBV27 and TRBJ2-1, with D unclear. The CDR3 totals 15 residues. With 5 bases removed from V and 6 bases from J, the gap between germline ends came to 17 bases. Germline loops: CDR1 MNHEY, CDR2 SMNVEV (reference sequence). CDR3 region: CASSQGWARSNEQFF. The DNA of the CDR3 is TGTGCCAGCAGTCAAGGTTGGGCCCGGAGCAATGAGCAGTTCTTC.

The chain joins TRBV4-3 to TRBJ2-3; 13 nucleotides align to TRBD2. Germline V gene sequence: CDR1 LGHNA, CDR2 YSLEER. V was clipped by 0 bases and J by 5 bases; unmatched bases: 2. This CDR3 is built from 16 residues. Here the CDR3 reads CASSQELAGGVDTQYF. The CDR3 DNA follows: TGCGCCAGCAGCCAAGAACTAGCGGGAGGGGTAGATACGCAGTATTTT.

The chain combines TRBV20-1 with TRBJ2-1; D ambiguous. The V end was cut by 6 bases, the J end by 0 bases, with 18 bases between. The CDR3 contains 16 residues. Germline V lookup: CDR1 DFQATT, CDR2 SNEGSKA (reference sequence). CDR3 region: CSARFLRRSSYNEQFF. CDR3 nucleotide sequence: TGCAGTGCCCGGTTTCTGCGGCGGAGCTCCTACAATGAGCAGTTCTTC.

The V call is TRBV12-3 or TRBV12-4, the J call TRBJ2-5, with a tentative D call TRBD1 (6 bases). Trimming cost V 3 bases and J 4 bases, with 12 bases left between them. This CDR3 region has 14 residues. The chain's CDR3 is CASSFLAGAETQYF. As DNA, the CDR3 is TGTGCCAGCAGTTTCCTGGCAGGGGCAGAGACCCAGTACTTC.

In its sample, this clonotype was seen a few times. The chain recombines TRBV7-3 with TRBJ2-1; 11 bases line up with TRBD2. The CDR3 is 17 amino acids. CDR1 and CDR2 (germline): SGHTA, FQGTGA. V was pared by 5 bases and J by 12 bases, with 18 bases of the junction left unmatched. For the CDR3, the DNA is TGTGCCAGCAGCCCGACGTCGACTAGCGGGACTTCCGGATTGCAGTTCTTC. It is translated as CASSPTSTSGTSGLQFF.

In DNA form, the CDR3 reads TGTGCCAGCAGCTTAAGGGCCGGGGAGCTGTTTTTT. Translation: CASSLRAGELFF. V usage is TRBV7-2 and J usage is TRBJ2-2; D is ambiguous. Germline assignment: CDR1 SGHTA and CDR2 FQGNSA. This CDR3 spans 12 amino acids. Trimming took off 2 bases at V and 6 bases at J, with 4 bases between the two ends.